This T cell receptor (beta chain) came from a study of control samples from healthy donors and cancer patients. Germline loops: CDR1 KGHSH, CDR2 LQKENI. V was clipped by 2 bases and J by 2 bases; unmatched bases: 13. The CDR3 runs 18 residues. Generated by immunoSEQ multiplex PCR, the TCRdb table keeps only in-frame clones and is missing some. The repertoire holds more than 95,000 clones, with about 89% as singletons. Sequenced: blood. The sequence was obtained from a man aged 60 to 69 in good health. The V gene is TRBV18, the J gene TRBJ2-7; TRBD2 agrees at 9 bases. Here the CDR3 DNA reads TGTGCCAGCTCACCATCCCGGAGTAGCGGGGGTTCTCCCTACGAGCAGTACTTC. Amino acid sequence: CASSPSRSSGGSPYEQYF.